This T cell receptor (beta chain) is drawn from a study of blood T cell repertoires in COVID-19. Study overall: Samples of COVID-19 (acute and convalescent) were obtained from the United States, Italy and Spain. PBMCs, B-cell-depleted T cells, or T cells provided the cDNA or gDNA that made up the material.

Grouping used clinical history reported by participants in a survey and questionnaire. Some clones are missing from TCRdb's copy, which holds only in-frame ones; the method was immunoSEQ multiplex PCR. The sample yields fewer than 300,000 clones, approximately 90% seen once. The CDR3 has 18 residues. The sequenced material came from PBMCs or T cells enriched from blood (not recorded which). V usage is TRBV21-1 and J usage is TRBJ1-3; the table's D gene call, TRBD1, was not cross checked with the DNA. TRBV21-1 is noted as a pseudogene. The clonotype was recovered from a woman between 40 and 50 years old with acute COVID-19. CDR3 bases: TGTGCCAGCAGCCAGGGGAATCACCGACAGACCTCTGGAAACACCATATATTTT. This gives the protein CASSQGNHRQTSGNTIYF.